This T cell receptor beta chain was sequenced during a study of T cell changes during pregnancy in multiple sclerosis. Clones were sequenced by immunoSEQ multiplex PCR, and TCRdb holds only the in-frame ones, with some missing. Found here are tens of thousands of clones, 75% to 95% of them singletons; the top ten hold about 0.9%. The germline V gene has CDR1 MNHNY and CDR2 SVGAGI (reference sequence). Germline trimming cut 11 bases from V and 6 bases from J; bases unmatched to any gene: 2. The CDR3 has 12 amino acids. The TCR sequence derives from a female donor with multiple sclerosis, enrolled in a pregnancy study. The V call is TRBV6-6, the J call TRBJ1-6, with TRBD1 identical over 9 bases. The sample consisted of peripheral blood, taken before pregnancy. CDR3 nucleotides: TGTGCCGTACAGGGGGCTAATTCACCCCTCCACTTT. Amino acids: CAVQGANSPLHF.